A selection of T cell receptor beta chains follows, all from one sample in a study of CD8+ T cells in alopecia areata. TCRdb's copy holds only in-frame clones and misses some; the assay was immunoSEQ multiplex PCR. The sample includes fewer than 150,000 clones, roughly 68% of them seen just once. Sequenced material: CD4+ T cells sorted from blood. The receptor source for this set is a human donor in good health. Each CDR3 is given without its conserved first and last residue. Each record gives: J gene, V gene, CDR3 protein.

J gene: TRBJ2-4
V gene: TRBV7-2
CDR3 protein: ASSLGVTSGGADIQY

J gene: TRBJ2-7
V gene: TRBV7-8
CDR3 protein: ASSLVLAVSYEQY

J gene: TRBJ2-3
V gene: TRBV4-2
CDR3 protein: ASSQELAPSTDTQY

J gene: TRBJ1-2
V gene: TRBV6-5
CDR3 protein: ASRGVGIRYT

J gene: TRBJ2-7
V gene: TRBV30
CDR3 protein: AWSVGTPAYEQY

J gene: TRBJ2-3
V gene: TRBV10-3
CDR3 protein: AISEGTSGVSDTQY

J gene: TRBJ2-6
V gene: TRBV11-2
CDR3 protein: ASSPNPPAAPGANVLT

J gene: TRBJ1-6
V gene: TRBV5-6
CDR3 protein: ASSFGQAGNLH

J gene: TRBJ1-1
V gene: TRBV29-1
CDR3 protein: SVAGRGGFNMNTEAF

J gene: TRBJ2-5
V gene: TRBV29-1
CDR3 protein: SAAGGQETQY

J gene: TRBJ2-7
V gene: TRBV9
CDR3 protein: ASSVVWGSEQY

J gene: TRBJ1-2
V gene: TRBV9
CDR3 protein: ASSARLT

J gene: TRBJ2-3
V gene: TRBV4-1
CDR3 protein: ASSQERSGGADTQY